Below, 8 T cell receptor beta chains from the same sample are listed, as sequenced in a study of CD4+ T cells in melanoma. Here immunoSEQ multiplex PCR was the method, and the copy in TCRdb shows in-frame clones only, minus some. Of some 110,000 clones in the sample, about 90% were seen once. Sequencing input: peripheral blood. These receptors originate from a human donor with melanoma.

This chain links TRBV6-6 with TRBJ2-3; D is uncertain. This CDR3 region has 11 residues. CDR1 MNHNY and CDR2 SVGAGI come from the germline V gene (reference sequence). V was shortened by 1 base and J by 5 bases, with 1 base between the two germline ends. CDR3 region: CASSYLDTQYF. As DNA, the CDR3 is TGTGCCAGCAGTTACTTAGATACGCAGTATTTT.

This clone was detected once. The V call is TRBV29-1, the J call TRBJ1-1; tentatively, D is TRBD1 (5 bases). The V and J ends lost 6 bases and 1 base respectively, with 18 bases between them. This CDR3 contains 15 residues. Per the germline V gene, CDR1 is SQVTM and CDR2 is ANQGSEA. CDR3 region: CSVVTSTVGNTEAFF. CDR3 bases: TGCAGCGTCGTAACTTCGACAGTGGGGAACACTGAAGCTTTCTTT.

The CDR3, as DNA: TGCGCCAGCAGGACGGGACTCCGAAAAAATGAGCAGTTCTTC. Translation gives CASRTGLRKNEQFF. The chain employs TRBV10-2 and TRBJ2-1, with a tentative D call TRBD2 (6 bases). Per the germline V gene, CDR1 is WSHSY and CDR2 is SAAADI. There are 14 residues in the CDR3. V was cut by 6 bases and J by 7 bases, with 16 bases left in between.

V and J are TRBV28 and TRBJ1-1; 8 nucleotides agree with TRBD1. The trim removed 7 bases at V and 7 bases at J, leaving 8 bases unmatched. This CDR3 is 13 amino acids long. Per germline, CDR1 MDHEN and CDR2 SYDVKM. The CDR3 bases are TGTGCCAGCAACACAGGGGGTTGGGATGAAGCTTTCTTT. Its translation: CASNTGGWDEAFF.

V usage is TRBV9 and J usage is TRBJ2-1, with 13 bases fitting TRBD2. The CDR3 has 18 residues. The germline V gene has CDR1 SGDLS and CDR2 YYNGEE. Trimming cost V 4 bases and J 0 bases; bases outside gene matches: 7. The CDR3 DNA reads as TGTGCCAGCAGCCCCACTAGCGGGAGGGCCTACTCCTACAATGAGCAGTTCTTC. Translation: CASSPTSGRAYSYNEQFF.

The chain links TRBV7-2 to TRBJ2-3; 9 bases map to TRBD2. The CDR3 contains 15 residues. V shed 2 bases, J shed 3 bases, and the junction held 3 bases outside the gene matches. The germline CDR1 and CDR2 sequences are SGHTA and FQGNSA. CDR3 region: CASSLSSGVTDTQYF. The DNA of the CDR3 is TGTGCCAGCAGCTTATCTAGCGGGGTTACAGATACGCAGTATTTT. The full variable domain, its missing parts supplied by reference TRBV7-2 and TRBJ2-3, is GAGVSQSPSNKVTEKGKDVELRCDPISGHTALYWYRQSLGQGLEFLIYFQGNSAPDKSGLPSDRFSAERTGGSVSTLTIQRTQQEDSAVYLCASSLSSGVTDTQYFGPGTRLTVL.

The V gene is TRBV9, the J gene TRBJ2-5; 9 nucleotides match TRBD1. Germline V gene lookup returns CDR1 SGDLS and CDR2 YYNGEE. The ends lost 0 bases at V and 5 bases at J; junction bases unmatched: 8. CDR3 size: 16 residues. Here the CDR3 DNA reads TGTGCCAGCAGCGTAGGCCTACAGGGGGCCCAGGAGACCCAGTACTTC. Translating gives CASSVGLQGAQETQYF.

The chain combines TRBV30 with TRBJ1-2; weak D call: TRBD1 (5 bases). The germline V and J ends were trimmed by 2 bases and 6 bases, with 13 bases remaining between them. Germline V gene data show CDR1 as GTSNPN and CDR2 as SVGIG (reference sequence). The CDR3 is made up of 13 amino acids. Here the CDR3 reads CAWSTGTSDGYTF. The CDR3 bases are TGTGCCTGGAGTACCGGGACCTCCGATGGCTACACCTTC.